This section outlines one TCR beta chain sequence together with its context. This record belongs to a study of blood T cell repertoires in COVID-19. This CDR3 has 13 residues. Germline loops: CDR1 SNHLY, CDR2 FYNNEI. Trimming stripped 2 bases from V and 10 bases from J, with 14 bases between. Original methodology: Amplification of reference gene primers provided the estimated nucleated cell counts. Libraries were prepared by immunoSEQ multiplex PCR; TCRdb keeps only in-frame clonotypes and omits some of them. V, J and clone size were drawn from that table, and D and trimming were deduced from the DNA. The sample holds under 150,000 clones, over 70% seen once.

The chain uses TRBV2 and TRBJ1-2; weak D call: TRBD1 (5 bases). Sequencing was performed on peripheral blood. This clonotype originated in a man aged 45-65 years with acute or convalescent COVID-19. CDR3 in amino acids: CASSESRQSHYTF. In DNA, the CDR3 is TGTGCCAGCAGTGAATCTCGACAGTCACACTACACCTTC.